One sample yielded the 18 T cell receptor beta chains listed below, sequenced in a study of beta chain features in type 1 diabetes. The study, taken as a whole, reports: In all four CD4+ subsets, TCRB CDR3 length was significantly, moderately reduced in type 1 diabetes.

The antigens these receptors bind are not known. Expressed TCRB transcripts were sequenced, since all the RNA that had been isolated was reverse transcribed. Using immunoSEQ multiplex PCR, the repertoire was profiled, and TCRdb retains in-frame clones only, with some absent. Of 150,000 to 200,000 clones listed, over 55% are singletons. Sequenced input: naive CD4+ T cells from blood. These receptors all stem from a man aged 30 to 45 with type 1 diabetes.

This chain joins TRBV30 and TRBJ1-2; no firm D call. V was cut by 6 bases and J by 4 bases, with 12 bases left in between. Germline V gene lookup returns CDR1 GTSNPN and CDR2 SVGIG (reference sequence). The CDR3 loop spans 12 amino acids. The CDR3 protein is CACHRWGYGYTF. The CDR3 coding sequence is TGTGCCTGCCATCGGTGGGGCTATGGCTACACCTTC.

The chain has TRBV29-1 and TRBJ1-1, with no clear D. The CDR3 contains 12 residues. V was clipped by 6 bases and J by 4 bases, with 12 bases between them. CDR1 is SQVTM and CDR2 is ANQGSEA in the germline V gene. CDR3 nucleotide sequence: TGCAGCGTGAAGAGGGAAGGCACTGAAGCTTTCTTT. Translated, it gives CSVKREGTEAFF.

The rearrangement links TRBV5-6 to TRBJ1-2, with 7 bases identical to TRBD1. This CDR3 is 13 amino acids long. Germline CDR1 reads SGHDT; CDR2 reads YYEEEE. V trimming: 0 bases; J trimming: 5 bases; junction bases outside the gene matches: 1. This chain's CDR3 is CASSLDRGYGYTF. The CDR3 DNA sequence: TGTGCCAGCAGCTTGGACAGGGGTTATGGCTACACCTTC.

This clone was detected a few times. This chain joins TRBV9 and TRBJ2-6, with D unclear. Per germline, CDR1 SGDLS and CDR2 YYNGEE. The CDR3 consists of 13 residues. Trimming took off 4 bases at V and 1 base at J, with 3 bases between the two ends. Here the CDR3 DNA reads TGTGCCAGCAGCCAGTCTGGGGCCAACGTCCTGACTTTC. Translated: CASSQSGANVLTF.

The chain uses TRBV4-3 and TRBJ2-4; D perhaps matches TRBD1 (5 bases). Germline V lookup: CDR1 LGHNA, CDR2 YSLEER. V lost 2 bases to trimming and J lost 5 bases, with 7 bases between them. This CDR3 is built from 13 residues. Written as DNA, the CDR3 is TGCGCCAGCAGCCAATCCAGGGAAAACATTCAGTACTTC. Its protein is CASSQSRENIQYF.

The chain combines TRBV30 with TRBJ2-7; possible D gene TRBD1, 5 bases. There are 13 residues in the CDR3. Germline V lookup: CDR1 GTSNPN, CDR2 SVGIG (reference sequence). V lost 3 bases, J lost 1 base, and 10 bases lay in between. The CDR3 DNA sequence: TGTGCCTGGAGCGCAGGGCCGTCCTACGAGCAGTACTTC. Translating gives CAWSAGPSYEQYF. Full variable domain (outside the CDR3, taken from reference TRBV30 and TRBJ2-7): SQTIHQWPATLVQPVGSPLSLECTVEGTSNPNLYWYRQAAGRGLQLLFYSVGIGQISSEVPQNLSASRPQDRQFILSSKKLLLSDSGFYLCAWSAGPSYEQYFGPGTRLTVT.

J is TRBJ1-2 and V is TRBV7-9, with 7 bases fitting TRBD1. The CDR3 totals 12 residues. Germline V lookup: CDR1 SEHNR, CDR2 FQNEAQ (reference sequence). J lost 6 bases, V lost 4 bases, and 2 bases had no gene match. The CDR3 reads CASSSGQNGYTF. The CDR3 DNA reads as TGTGCCAGCAGCTCGGGACAGAATGGCTACACCTTC.

The chain uses TRBV15 and TRBJ2-1, with D tentatively TRBD1 (6 bases). In germline, CDR1 is LNHNV, CDR2 YYDKDF (reference sequence). V lost 0 bases and J lost 8, with 14 bases in between. CDR3 length equals 15 residues. The CDR3 loop reads CATSRDLAGVDEQFF. The CDR3 nucleotides are TGTGCCACCAGCAGAGATCTAGCAGGGGTCGATGAGCAGTTCTTC.

This clone has only a few counts. V and J are TRBV29-1 and TRBJ2-5, with a possible D match to TRBD1 (5 bases). Germline V gene data show CDR1 as SQVTM and CDR2 as ANQGSEA. The length of the CDR3 is 13 residues. Trimming cost V 6 bases and J 7 bases, with 18 bases left between them. DNA for the CDR3: TGCAGCGTGCCCACGTCAGGGATAGGGACCCAGTACTTC. As protein: CSVPTSGIGTQYF.

The rearrangement joins TRBV27 to TRBJ2-5; D is unresolved. There are 14 residues in the CDR3. Trimming left V 4 bases short and J 5 bases short, with 14 bases between. Germline-derived CDR1 and CDR2 are MNHEY and SMNVEV (reference sequence). The CDR3 coding sequence is TGTGCCAGCAGTTCTCAGGCTCCGGCGGAGACCCAGTACTTC. As protein: CASSSQAPAETQYF.

This chain joins TRBV9 and TRBJ2-7, with D perhaps matching TRBD1 or TRBD2 (5 bases each). Germline V gene sequence: CDR1 SGDLS, CDR2 YYNGEE. Trimming shortened V by 2 bases and J by 0 bases, and 12 bases separated the two germline ends. The CDR3 is made up of 15 amino acids. CDR3 region: CASSVGPGSSYEQYF. DNA of the CDR3: TGTGCCAGCAGCGTGGGTCCAGGGAGCTCCTACGAGCAGTACTTC.

This chain joins TRBV29-1 and TRBJ1-1, with D possibly being TRBD1 (6 bases). Between the trimmed V and J ends, which lost 4 bases and 4 bases, there was a span of 10 bases. The CDR3 runs to 12 residues. Germline-derived CDR1 and CDR2 are SQVTM and ANQGSEA. CDR3 residues: CSVAGALTEAFF. The CDR3 DNA reads TGCAGCGTTGCGGGGGCGCTCACTGAAGCTTTCTTT.

The genes are TRBV7-9 and TRBJ2-7; no firm D call. This CDR3 spans 12 amino acids. V lost 2 bases and J lost 4, with 6 bases in between. The germline CDR1 and CDR2 sequences are SEHNR and FQNEAQ (reference sequence). CDR3 protein: CASSLQEYEQYF. CDR3 bases: TGTGCCAGCAGCTTACAGGAATACGAGCAGTACTTC.

The V call is TRBV5-6, the J call TRBJ1-2, with 9 bases that match TRBD1. V was pared by 3 bases and J by 6 bases, with 12 bases of the junction left unmatched. The CDR3 has 16 amino acids. Germline loops: CDR1 SGHDT, CDR2 YYEEEE. The CDR3 sequence: CASSSSGTGNLHGYTF. The CDR3 DNA sequence: TGTGCCAGCAGCTCGAGCGGGACAGGGAATTTGCATGGCTACACCTTC.

The chain employs TRBV19 and TRBJ2-3; the D gene could be TRBD1 or TRBD2 (5 bases each). CDR3 length equals 12 residues. Trimming left V 8 bases short and J 4 bases short, with 10 bases between. CDR1 is LNHDA, CDR2 SQIVND, per germline (reference sequence). The CDR3 region is CASGTGSDTQYF. CDR3 bases: TGTGCCAGTGGGACGGGCTCAGATACGCAGTATTTT. Using reference TRBV19 and TRBJ2-3 for the parts outside the CDR3, the full variable domain is DGGITQSPKYLFRKEGQNVTLSCEQNLNHDAMYWYRQDPGQGLRLIYYSQIVNDFQKGDIAEGYSVSREKKESFPLTVTSAQKNPTAFYLCASGTGSDTQYFGPGTRLTVL.

The rearrangement links TRBV7-9 to TRBJ2-5, with 8 bases aligning to TRBD1. The CDR3 is 12 residues long. V trimming: 5 bases; J trimming: 5 bases; junction bases outside the gene matches: 1. Germline-derived CDR1 and CDR2 are SEHNR and FQNEAQ (reference sequence). CDR3 nucleotides: TGTGCCAGCAGCGACAGGGGTGAGACCCAGTACTTC. Translation: CASSDRGETQYF.

This clone showed up just a few times. The chain combines TRBV9 with TRBJ1-6; D ambiguous. The CDR3 is made up of 13 amino acids. V was clipped by 0 bases and J by 10 bases, with 8 bases between them. CDR1 is SGDLS, CDR2 YYNGEE, per germline. CDR3 DNA: TGTGCCAGCAGCGTAGTGGGGAGCTCACCCCTCCACTTT. Protein: CASSVVGSSPLHF. The variable domain in full, with the rest retrieved from reference TRBV9 and TRBJ1-6, is DSGVTQTPKHLITATGQRVTLRCSPRSGDLSVYWYQQSLDQGLQFLIQYYNGEERAKGNILERFSAQQFPDLHSELNLSSLELGDSALYFCASSVVGSSPLHFGNGTRLTVT.

The chain uses TRBV29-1 and TRBJ1-1; no clear D. The germline V gene has CDR1 SQVTM and CDR2 ANQGSEA. The V and J ends lost 4 bases and 7 bases respectively, with 7 bases between them. The CDR3 consists of 10 residues. The CDR3 nucleotides read TGCAGCGTTGTGACCTTTGAAGCTTTCTTT. Translated, it gives CSVVTFEAFF.